Listed below are T cell receptor beta chains from one sample, sequenced in a study of regulatory T cells in long-lasting Graves disease. TCRdb used MiXCR to reprocess the multiplex PCR reads, holding one entry per CDR3 protein. The table includes over 450,000 distinct CDR3 sequences, 12% detected once. These records were also assigned to another study, of T cells in Graves' hyperthyroidism and ophthalmopathy.

Sequenced material: peripheral blood mononuclear cells (PBMCs), taken at new diagnosis, from a patient treated with antithyroid drugs. The receptors come from a woman aged 25 to 39 with Graves disease. Each CDR3 is given with its conserved first and last residue. The order of the fields is clone size, J gene, V gene, D gene, CDR3 length, CDR3 protein, CDR3 DNA. A D gene is named only where the DNA matches it firmly. Size tells how often a clone was seen (once, few, many) or the class of an expanded clone, and some rows leave it out.

>.|TRBJ2-3|TRBV20-1|.|15
CSARDRRLGTDTQYF
TGCAGTGCTAGAGATCGCCGGTTGGGCACAGATACGCAGTATTTT
>many|TRBJ2-7|TRBV3-1|TRBD1|16
CASSQVWTGRSYEQYF
TGTGCCAGCAGCCAAGTTTGGACAGGGAGGTCCTACGAGCAGTACTTC
>many|TRBJ2-1|TRBV7-2|TRBD2|17
CASSSTPLAGGPHEQFF
TGTGCCAGCAGCTCAACCCCACTAGCGGGAGGGCCCCATGAGCAGTTCTTC
>.|TRBJ2-5|TRBV7-9|TRBD1|14
CATTTYRGSETQYF
TGTGCCACTACGACCTACAGGGGATCAGAGACCCAGTACTTC
>few|TRBJ2-1|TRBV27|.|17
CASSLGPPGGSYNEQFF
TGTGCCAGCAGTCTCGGCCCCCCTGGGGGCTCCTACAATGAGCAGTTCTTC
>many|TRBJ2-7|TRBV14|.|14
CASSQNDGIYEQYF
TGTGCCAGCAGCCAAAATGACGGGATCTACGAGCAGTACTTC
>.|TRBJ2-5|TRBV6-1|.|12
CASRPRSETQYF
TGTGCCAGCCGACCGCGTTCAGAGACCCAGTACTTC
>.|TRBJ2-1|TRBV27|.|15
CASSAGGGSYNEQFF
TGTGCCAGCAGTGCTGGGGGAGGCTCCTACAATGAGCAGTTCTTC
>few|TRBJ1-3|TRBV9|.|15
CASSVVGASGNTIYF
TGTGCCAGCAGCGTAGTAGGGGCCTCTGGAAACACCATATATTTT
>.|TRBJ2-7|TRBV10-1|TRBD1|14
CASSRNRGMSEQYF
TGCGCCAGCAGTCGGAACAGGGGGATGAGCGAGCAGTACTTC
>few|TRBJ2-6|TRBV9|.|16
CASSVGEGAGANVLTF
TGTGCCAGCAGCGTAGGAGAAGGGGCTGGGGCCAACGTCCTGACTTTC
>few|TRBJ1-2|TRBV29-1|.|12
CSVFGVNYGYTF
TGCAGCGTTTTTGGGGTAAACTATGGCTACACCTTC
>many|TRBJ2-3|TRBV10-1|TRBD2|15
CASSTASGSGDTQYF
TGCGCCAGCAGCACCGCTAGCGGGAGTGGAGATACGCAGTATTTT
>few|TRBJ2-3|TRBV10-3|TRBD2|16
CAISESLAGTTDTQYF
TGTGCCATCAGTGAGTCACTAGCGGGAACCACAGATACGCAGTATTTT
>few|TRBJ2-3|TRBV11-2|.|13
CASSPLSQDTQYF
TGTGCCAGCAGCCCGCTATCTCAAGATACGCAGTATTTT
>many|TRBJ1-6|TRBV6-1|TRBD1|15
CASNRDRGRGSPLHF
TGTGCCAGCAACCGGGACAGGGGGCGCGGATCACCCCTCCACTTT
>many|TRBJ2-7|TRBV20-1|TRBD2|17
CSARVPGLAGVVYEQYF
TGCAGTGCTAGAGTTCCGGGACTAGCGGGAGTCGTCTACGAGCAGTACTTC
>many|TRBJ1-1|TRBV12-3/TRBV12-4|.|14
CASTDLGSRTEAFF
TGTGCCAGCACCGACTTAGGGTCGCGCACTGAAGCTTTCTTT
>few|TRBJ2-1|TRBV6-5|.|11
CASSYYHEQFF
TGTGCCAGCAGTTACTACCATGAGCAGTTCTTC
>.|TRBJ2-1|TRBV5-6|.|11
CASSLPGRFFF
TGTGCCAGCAGCCTTCCGGGACGTTTTTTCTTC
>many|TRBJ2-1|TRBV27|TRBD2|15
CASSLGGRGYNEQFF
TGTGCCAGCAGTTTAGGCGGGAGAGGCTACAATGAGCAGTTCTTC
>.|TRBJ1-2|TRBV6-2/TRBV6-3|TRBD1|14
CASSYSRTGPRSTF
TGTGCCAGCAGTTACTCGAGGACAGGCCCACGCTCCACCTTC
>many|TRBJ1-5|TRBV7-2|.|13
CASSLAGDQPQHF
TGTGCCAGCAGCTTAGCAGGGGATCAGCCCCAGCATTTT
>.|TRBJ1-6|TRBV4-1|TRBD1|14
CASSQGQGYSPLHF
TGCGCCAGCAGCCAGGGACAGGGGTATTCACCCCTCCACTTT